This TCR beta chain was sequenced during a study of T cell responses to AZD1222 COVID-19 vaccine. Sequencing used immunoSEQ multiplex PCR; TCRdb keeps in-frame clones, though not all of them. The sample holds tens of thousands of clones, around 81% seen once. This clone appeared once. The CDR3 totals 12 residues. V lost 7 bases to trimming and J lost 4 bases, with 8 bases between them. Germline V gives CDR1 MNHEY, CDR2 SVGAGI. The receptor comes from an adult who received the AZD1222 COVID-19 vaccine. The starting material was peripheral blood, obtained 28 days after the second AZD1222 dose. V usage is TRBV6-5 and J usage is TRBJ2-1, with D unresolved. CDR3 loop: CASNVGYNEQFF. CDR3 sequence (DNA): TGTGCCAGCAATGTTGGGTACAATGAGCAGTTCTTC.